A single sample is the source of the 12 T cell receptor beta chains below, sequenced in a study of T cells after yellow fever vaccination. A single record per CDR3 protein comes from TCRdb applying MiXCR to the 5' RACE reads. The sample records hundreds of thousands of distinct CDR3 sequences, 8% to 10% being singletons. Source: PBMCs, taken on the day of the first yellow fever vaccination. The receptors were gathered from a young man who received the YFV17D yellow fever vaccine.

This clonotype came up many times. The genes are TRBV7-2 and TRBJ2-7; the D gene is possibly TRBD1 (5 bases). Germline V gene data show CDR1 as SGHTA and CDR2 as FQGNSA. Trimming removed 1 base from V and 2 bases from J, with 6 bases in between. This CDR3 contains 13 residues. CDR3 region: CASSLGTTYEQYV. CDR3 nucleotide sequence: TGTGCCAGCAGCTTAGGGACAACCTACGAGCAGTACGTC.

This clonotype was seen more than once but under ten times. The chain links TRBV2 to TRBJ1-3, with 9 bases fitting TRBD1. The V gene's germline CDR1 is SNHLY and CDR2 FYNNEI. The V and J ends lost 7 bases and 1 base, in that order; junction bases with no gene match: 5. The CDR3 sequence is 15 residues long. CDR3 loop: CASTAGTGSGNTIYF. The CDR3 bases are TGTGCCAGCACCGCAGGGACAGGGTCTGGAAACACCATATATTTT.

The rearrangement joins TRBV9 to TRBJ2-2; 7 positions match TRBD2. There are 16 residues in the CDR3. Germline CDR1 SGDLS, CDR2 YYNGEE. Trimming removed 0 bases from V and 4 bases from J; junction bases left unmatched: 6. CDR3 bases: TGTGCCAGCAGCGTAGCACTCGGGGGGAGCACCGGGGAGCTGTTTTTT. This codes for CASSVALGGSTGELFF. Looking up the rest from reference TRBV9 and TRBJ2-2 gives the full variable domain: DSGVTQTPKHLITATGQRVTLRCSPRSGDLSVYWYQQSLDQGLQFLIQYYNGEERAKGNILERFSAQQFPDLHSELNLSSLELGDSALYFCASSVALGGSTGELFFGEGSRLTVL.

This clonotype was observed a few times. The chain carries TRBV11-2 and TRBJ1-2, with TRBD1 identical over 9 bases. This CDR3 comprises 17 residues. Germline values: CDR1 SGHAT, CDR2 FQNNGV. Trimming took 5 bases from V and 0 from J; bases not matched to a gene: 10. The CDR3 spells CASSKGQGKLTNYGYTF. CDR3 DNA: TGTGCCAGCAGCAAAGGACAGGGGAAGTTGACTAACTATGGCTACACCTTC.

This clonotype was picked up a small number of times. The chain recombines TRBV4-3 with TRBJ2-6; D remains unclear. CDR1 is LGHNA and CDR2 is YSLEER in the germline V gene. V lost 1 base and J lost 0, with 10 bases in between. CDR3 length: 17 amino acids. The CDR3 loop is CASSQGNSPSGANVLTF. CDR3 bases: TGCGCCAGCAGCCAAGGCAACAGTCCCTCTGGGGCCAACGTCCTGACTTTC.

The chain recombines TRBV19 with TRBJ1-5, with 7 bases lining up with TRBD1. Germline values: CDR1 LNHDA, CDR2 SQIVND (reference sequence). J lost 9 bases, V lost 3 bases, and 11 bases had no gene match. This CDR3 has 15 residues. The CDR3 region has the DNA TGTGCCAGTAGTATCTACGGGACAGCAGCATGGCCCCAGCATTTT. Protein product: CASSIYGTAAWPQHF.

The rearrangement joins TRBV5-4 to TRBJ2-2, with a tentative D call TRBD2 (6 bases). The germline V and J ends were trimmed by 2 bases and 8 bases, with 13 bases remaining between them. CDR1 and CDR2 (germline): SGHNT, YYREEE (reference sequence). The CDR3 sequence is 14 residues long. CDR3 nucleotide sequence: TGTGCCAGCAGCTTCCAGGGACTGATTGGGGAGCTGTTTTTT. Protein product: CASSFQGLIGELFF.

The chain recombines TRBV5-4 with TRBJ2-2; tentatively, D is TRBD2 (6 bases). Germline V gene sequence: CDR1 SGHNT, CDR2 YYREEE (reference sequence). V was pared by 0 bases and J by 1 base, with 10 bases between. The CDR3 covers 16 residues. DNA for the CDR3: TGTGCCAGCAGCTTGGCCGGGAGCAGGAACACCGGGGAGCTGTTTTTT. It is translated as CASSLAGSRNTGELFF.

In its sample, this clonotype was seen a few times. This chain links TRBV4-2 with TRBJ1-2, with a tentative D call TRBD1 (5 bases). The CDR3 sequence is 17 residues long. V dropped 0 bases and J dropped 8 bases, with 22 bases sitting between them. In germline, CDR1 is LGHNA, CDR2 YNFKEQ. For the CDR3, the DNA is TGTGCCAGCAGCCAAGAACCCTCTTTAAGCCAGGGTGGAGGCTACACCTTC. It specifies CASSQEPSLSQGGGYTF.

This clonotype has only a few counts. The CDR3 coding sequence is TGCGCCAGCAGCGGCGCGACAGGGGGCGCGCAGCCCCAGCATTTT. Protein sequence: CASSGATGGAQPQHF. The rearrangement uses TRBV5-1 and TRBJ1-5; the match to TRBD1 covers 10 bases. Germline CDR1 reads SGHRS; CDR2 reads YFSETQ. This CDR3 contains 15 residues. Unmatched junction bases numbered 8, after V lost 4 bases and J lost 7 bases.

A few counts support this clonotype. This rearrangement joins TRBV15 to TRBJ2-1, with 8 bases fitting TRBD1. The CDR3 sequence is 18 residues long. J gave up 4 bases and V 3 bases, and 14 bases lay outside the gene matches. CDR1 is LNHNV, CDR2 YYDKDF, per germline (reference sequence). CDR3 bases: TGTGCCACCAGCAGGAGAGGACAGGGCATTCCATCGTACAATGAGCAGTTCTTC. Amino acid sequence: CATSRRGQGIPSYNEQFF.

In its sample, this clonotype was seen a few times. The chain joins TRBV5-4 to TRBJ1-2, with a possible D match to TRBD1 (6 bases). CDR1 and CDR2 (germline): SGHNT, YYREEE (reference sequence). The CDR3 is 16 amino acids. Trimming took off 4 bases at V and 2 bases at J, with 18 bases between the two ends. The CDR3 protein is CASSQTTGTNNYGYTF. The CDR3 nucleotides read TGTGCCAGCAGCCAAACCACCGGGACAAACAACTATGGCTACACCTTC.